In its sample, the clone carrying this T cell receptor beta chain was seen once. Its antigen is unidentified. This CDR3 spans 13 amino acids. Germline CDR1 and CDR2: MNHEY and SVGEGT. Trimming took off 4 bases at V and 3 bases at J, with 7 bases between the two ends. These data come from a study of T cell responses to AZD1222 COVID-19 vaccine. Study-level background: Second-dose timings of about 4 or about 12 weeks were pooled. General study findings and limits: Across the whole spike, CD4 TCRs peaked at regions 160-218 and 743-854. After the peak T cell response, and only then, were repertoires sampled.

The repertoire was sequenced with immunoSEQ multiplex PCR; TCRdb's copy has only in-frame clones and lacks some. The sample holds about 55,000 clones, 80% to 90% seen once. This clonotype originated in an adult in good health. This specimen consisted of peripheral blood, obtained on day 0 of AZD1222 vaccination. The chain joins TRBV6-2 or TRBV6-3 to TRBJ2-1, with D possibly TRBD2 on 5 matching bases. CDR3 residues: CASSSDYYNEQFF. The CDR3 DNA reads TGTGCCAGCAGTTCCGACTACTACAATGAGCAGTTCTTC.